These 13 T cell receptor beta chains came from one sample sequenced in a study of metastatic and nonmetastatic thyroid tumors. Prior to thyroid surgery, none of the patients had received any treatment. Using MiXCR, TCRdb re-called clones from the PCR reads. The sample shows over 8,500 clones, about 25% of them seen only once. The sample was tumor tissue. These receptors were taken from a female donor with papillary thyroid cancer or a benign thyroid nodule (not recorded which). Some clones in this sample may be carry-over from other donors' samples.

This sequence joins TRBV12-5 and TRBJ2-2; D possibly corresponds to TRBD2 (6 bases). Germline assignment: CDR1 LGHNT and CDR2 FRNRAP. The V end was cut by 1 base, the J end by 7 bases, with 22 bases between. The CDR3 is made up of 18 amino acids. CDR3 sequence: CASGLARTSQWRGGELFF. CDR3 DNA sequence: TGTGCTAGTGGTTTGGCCCGCACGTCCCAATGGAGGGGCGGGGAGCTGTTTTTT.

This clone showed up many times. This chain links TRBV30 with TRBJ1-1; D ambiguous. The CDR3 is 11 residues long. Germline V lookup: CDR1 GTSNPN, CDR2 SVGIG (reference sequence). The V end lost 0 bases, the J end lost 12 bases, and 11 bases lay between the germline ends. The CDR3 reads CAWSVSLVTFF. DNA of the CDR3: TGTGCCTGGAGTGTTAGTCTAGTGACTTTCTTT.

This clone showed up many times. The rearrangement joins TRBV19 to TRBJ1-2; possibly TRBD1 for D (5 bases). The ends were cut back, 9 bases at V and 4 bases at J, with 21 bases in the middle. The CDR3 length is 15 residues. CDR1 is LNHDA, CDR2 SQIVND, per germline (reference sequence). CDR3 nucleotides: TGTGCCAGCAAGGGGCTGGACGGGACGGGCTATGGCTACACCTTC. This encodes CASKGLDGTGYGYTF.

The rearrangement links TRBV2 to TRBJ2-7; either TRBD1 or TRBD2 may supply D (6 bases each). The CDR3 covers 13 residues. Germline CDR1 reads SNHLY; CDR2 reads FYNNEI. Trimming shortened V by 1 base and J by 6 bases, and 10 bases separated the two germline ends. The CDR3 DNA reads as TGTGCCAGCAGTGAAGTCGAGGGGGGCGAGCAGTACTTC. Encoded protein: CASSEVEGGEQYF. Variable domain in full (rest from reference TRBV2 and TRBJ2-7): EPEVTQTPSHQVTQMGQEVILRCVPISNHLYFYWYRQILGQKVEFLVSFYNNEISEKSEIFDDQFSVERPDGSNFTLKIRSTKLEDSAMYFCASSEVEGGEQYFGPGTRLTVT.

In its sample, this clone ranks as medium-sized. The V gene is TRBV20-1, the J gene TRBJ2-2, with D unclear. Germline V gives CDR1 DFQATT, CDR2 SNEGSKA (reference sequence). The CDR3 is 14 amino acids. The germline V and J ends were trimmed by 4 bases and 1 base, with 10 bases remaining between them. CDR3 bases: TGCAGTGCTATTCTAGGGCTGAACACCGGGGAGCTGTTTTTT. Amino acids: CSAILGLNTGELFF.

CDR3 protein: CASSLVGSKAYEQYF. In DNA form, the CDR3 reads TGTGCCAGCAGCTTAGTCGGGAGTAAGGCCTACGAGCAGTACTTC. V gene TRBV11-2 combines with J gene TRBJ2-7, with D possibly matching TRBD2 (6 bases). The CDR3 consists of 15 residues. V lost 1 base to trimming and J lost 2 bases, with 12 bases between them. CDR1 SGHAT and CDR2 FQNNGV come from the germline V gene.

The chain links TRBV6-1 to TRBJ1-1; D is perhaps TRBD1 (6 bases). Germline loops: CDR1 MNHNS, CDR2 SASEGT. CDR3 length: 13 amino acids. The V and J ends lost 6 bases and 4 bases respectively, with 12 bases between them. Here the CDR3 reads CASRQGWRTEAFF. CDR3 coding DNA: TGTGCCAGCAGGCAGGGGTGGCGCACTGAAGCTTTCTTT.

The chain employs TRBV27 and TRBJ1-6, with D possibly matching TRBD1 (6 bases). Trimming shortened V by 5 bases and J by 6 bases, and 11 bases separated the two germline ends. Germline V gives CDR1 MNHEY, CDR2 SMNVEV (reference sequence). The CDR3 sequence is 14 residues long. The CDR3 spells CASSLGQFNSPLHF. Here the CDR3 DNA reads TGTGCCAGCAGTCTAGGACAGTTTAATTCACCCCTCCACTTT.

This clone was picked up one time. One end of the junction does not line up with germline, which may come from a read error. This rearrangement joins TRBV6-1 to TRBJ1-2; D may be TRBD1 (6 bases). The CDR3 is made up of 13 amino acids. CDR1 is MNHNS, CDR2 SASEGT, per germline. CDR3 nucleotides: TGTGCCATCAGTGACGGACAGCACTTTGGCTACACCTTC. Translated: CAISDGQHFGYTF.

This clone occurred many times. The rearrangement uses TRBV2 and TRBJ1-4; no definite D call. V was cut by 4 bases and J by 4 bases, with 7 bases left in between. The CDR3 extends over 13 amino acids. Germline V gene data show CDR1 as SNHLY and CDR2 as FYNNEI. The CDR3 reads CASSGTDNEKLFF. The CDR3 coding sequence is TGTGCCAGCAGTGGGACGGATAATGAAAAACTGTTTTTT.

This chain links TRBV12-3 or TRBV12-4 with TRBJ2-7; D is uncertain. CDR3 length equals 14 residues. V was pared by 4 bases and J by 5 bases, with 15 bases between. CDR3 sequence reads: CASSSLLMPDEQYF. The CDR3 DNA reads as TGTGCCAGCAGTTCGCTCCTGATGCCTGACGAGCAGTACTTC.

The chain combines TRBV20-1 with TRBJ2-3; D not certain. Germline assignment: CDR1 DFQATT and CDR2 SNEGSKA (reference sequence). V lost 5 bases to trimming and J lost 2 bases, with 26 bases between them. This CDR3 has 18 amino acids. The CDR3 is CSASTLNEPRLHTDTQYF. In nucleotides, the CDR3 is TGCAGTGCTTCGACTCTAAACGAACCGAGACTGCACACAGATACGCAGTATTTT.

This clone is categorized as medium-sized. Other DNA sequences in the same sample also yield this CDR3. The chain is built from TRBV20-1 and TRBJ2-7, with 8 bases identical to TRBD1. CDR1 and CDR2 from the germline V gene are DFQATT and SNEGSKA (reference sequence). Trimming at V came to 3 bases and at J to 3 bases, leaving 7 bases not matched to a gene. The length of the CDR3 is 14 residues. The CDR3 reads CSARVGTGIYEQYF. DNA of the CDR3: TGCAGTGCTAGGGTAGGGACAGGAATCTACGAGCAGTACTTC.